The TCR beta chain described here comes from a study of blood T cell repertoires in COVID-19 (dated by TCRdb to between 2020 and 2021). About the study as a whole: Collaborator samples came from the United States, Italy and Spain and covered acute and convalescent phases of COVID-19. The repertoires were released in a freely available public database intended as a resource for research on the immune response to SARS-CoV-2. Subjects who had been exposed to COVID-19, were actively infected with it, or had recovered from it provided the deeply sampled blood TCRbeta repertoires that made up the dataset. The material from the prospective study consisted of cDNA or gDNA derived from T cells, B-cell-depleted T cells, or PBMCs. Where available, HLA class I and class II types were obtained from metadata supplied by the sample provider rather than from assay-based typing. The samples were drawn from two sources: the first 160 participants of the ongoing ImmuneRACE study, and 1,000 to 1,500 subjects contributed by 6 global collaborators. A de-identified subject ID, COVID-19 status, age in years and sex were almost always included in the sample metadata. The paper's findings and limits, for the study overall: Clinical and demographic metadata were provided uncurated, with the amount varying by source and participant.

CDR1 and CDR2, looked up from the germline V gene (reference sequence), are LNHNV and YYDKDF. V loses 3 bases at its end and J loses 4 bases; junction bases beyond the gene matches: 8. The CDR3 covers 15 residues, taking in both the cysteine and the phenylalanine. The sequence is cut down to CDR3 DNA, 45 bases in frame from base 1. Comment on this clone: Which antigen it targets is not known. Qualities for individual bases were not recorded, and no much larger clone is one base off.

Collaborating institutions collected whole blood in K2EDTA tubes following their own protocols. Collaborator samples were shipped for TCRbeta analysis as frozen whole blood, isolated PBMCs, or DNA extracted from either sample type. The immunoSEQ Assay, a bias-controlled multiplex PCR, was used to amplify TCRbeta CDR3 regions from genomic DNA. Regarding the original processing steps: The number of nucleated cells in each sample was estimated by amplification of reference gene primers within the assay. To quantify the absolute abundance of each unique TCRbeta CDR3 rearrangement, sequence reads were collapsed and filtered. For each sample, productive Simpson clonality was calculated as the square root of Simpson's diversity index across productive rearrangements. TCRdb took this table from immuneACCESS and kept in-frame rearrangements with V and J called. Such tables lack part of the clones; where checked against another copy, unresolved V genes explain under half of the gap, and the rest is unexplained. That table gives V, J and clone size, and the DNA gave D and trimming. A total of 390,000 or so clones appear in this sample, more than 80% of them only once. The top ten constitute under 1.5% of the sample.

Specimen: peripheral blood. This chain is built from TRBV15 and TRBJ2-5, and TRBD1 aligns with 7 junction nucleotides. This sequence originates from a woman under 40 with active or convalescent COVID-19. In nucleotides, the sequence is TGTGCCACCAGCAGCGGGGACAGTCAAGGAGAGACCCAGTACTTC. It is translated as CATSSGDSQGETQYF.